These 14 T cell receptor beta chains came from one sample sequenced in a study of ipilimumab plus nivolumab after autologous stem cell transplantation. Only in-frame clones appear in the TCRdb table, and some are missing; sequencing was by immunoSEQ multiplex PCR. Of over 75,000 clones in the sample, approximately 86% were seen once. The source was PBMCs, collected in a trial of ipilimumab plus nivolumab as post-transplant consolidation. These receptors were taken from a male donor with diffuse large B-cell lymphoma.

This rearrangement joins TRBV6-5 to TRBJ1-2; D is unresolved. Trimming took off 2 bases at V and 7 bases at J, with 11 bases between the two ends. CDR3 length equals 13 residues. Germline CDR1 reads MNHEY; CDR2 reads SVGAGI. CDR3 region: CASSYATERGYTF. In DNA form, the CDR3 reads TGTGCCAGCAGTTACGCGACCGAGCGTGGCTACACCTTC.

The V call is TRBV19, the J call TRBJ2-7, with D perhaps being TRBD1 or TRBD2 (5 bases each). Trimming took off 7 bases at V and 3 bases at J, with 19 bases between the two ends. CDR3 length equals 15 residues. Germline values: CDR1 LNHDA, CDR2 SQIVND (reference sequence). For the CDR3, the DNA is TGTGCCAGTACCCCCGGGCGCGCAGGGAGCTACGAGCAGTACTTC. This gives the protein CASTPGRAGSYEQYF.

This clone was counted once. V and J are TRBV5-1 and TRBJ1-6; possible D gene TRBD1, 6 bases. The V and J ends lost 0 bases and 5 bases respectively, with 9 bases between them. The CDR3 consists of 15 residues. Germline V lookup: CDR1 SGHRS, CDR2 YFSETQ. CDR3 sequence (DNA): TGCGCCAGCAGCTTGGGGCAGGGGCATAATTCACCCCTCCACTTT. This encodes CASSLGQGHNSPLHF.

V usage is TRBV5-1 and J usage is TRBJ2-7, with TRBD2 matching over 13 bases. J was trimmed by 4 bases and V by 4 bases; bases with no gene match: 8. Germline V CDR1 and CDR2: SGHRS, YFSETQ. The CDR3 has 16 amino acids. Here the CDR3 reads CASSLTGTSGAYEQYF. For the CDR3, the DNA is TGCGCCAGCAGCCTGACCGGGACTAGCGGGGCATACGAGCAGTACTTC.

The J gene is TRBJ2-7, the V gene TRBV6-6; TRBD2 matches 7 bases. The CDR3 is 15 amino acids. Germline CDR1 MNHNY, CDR2 SVGAGI (reference sequence). The V and J ends lost 10 bases and 9 bases, in that order; junction bases with no gene match: 21. CDR3 protein: CATDPQGGASGGQYF. The CDR3 coding sequence is TGTGCCACCGACCCGCAGGGAGGGGCGAGTGGTGGGCAGTACTTC.

The chain uses TRBV5-1 and TRBJ2-5, with D possibly TRBD1 on 5 matching bases. Gene TRBJ2-7 matches the end of the DNA better, so the J call may be wrong. The CDR3 is 14 residues long. Germline CDR1 is SGHRS and CDR2 is YFSETQ. The CDR3 nucleotides are TGCGCCAGCAGCTTGGACAGGCCATCCTACGAGCAGTACTTC. This translates into CASSLDRPSYEQYF.

Note on this clone: Other DNA sequences in the sample encode the same CDR3. The genes are TRBV7-9 and TRBJ1-6; the D is unclear. The V end was cut by 5 bases, the J end by 6 bases, with 8 bases between. CDR3 size: 13 residues. CDR1 SEHNR and CDR2 FQNEAQ come from the germline V gene (reference sequence). CDR3: CASSLRANSPLHF. DNA for the CDR3: TGTGCCAGCAGCCTAAGAGCTAATTCACCCCTCCACTTT.

This clone has a handful of counts. The J gene is TRBJ1-4, the V gene TRBV7-9; 7 positions match TRBD1. V dropped 5 bases and J dropped 7; count of bases not matched to a gene: 7. Germline assignment: CDR1 SEHNR and CDR2 FQNEAQ (reference sequence). This CDR3 region has 14 residues. CDR3 nucleotide sequence: TGTGCCAGCAGCGTCCTGCAGGGGGTTGAAAAACTGTTTTTT. This sequence encodes CASSVLQGVEKLFF. The whole variable domain, remainder taken from reference TRBV7-9 and TRBJ1-4, is DTGVSQNPRHKITKRGQNVTFRCDPISEHNRLYWYRQTLGQGPEFLTYFQNEAQLEKSRLLSDRFSAERPKGSFSTLEIQRTEQGDSAMYLCASSVLQGVEKLFFGSGTQLSVL.

The chain joins TRBV4-1 to TRBJ1-4; D perhaps matches TRBD1 (5 bases). CDR1 and CDR2 from the germline V gene are MGHRA and YSYEKL. V dropped 0 bases and J dropped 5 bases, with 13 bases sitting between them. CDR3 length: 16 amino acids. The CDR3 spells CASSQDPRGKNEKLFF. Written as DNA, the CDR3 is TGCGCCAGCAGCCAAGATCCGCGGGGGAAGAATGAAAAACTGTTTTTT.

The V and J genes are TRBV2 and TRBJ1-1, with a weak D call TRBD1 (5 bases). CDR1 and CDR2 from the germline V gene are SNHLY and FYNNEI. V lost 6 bases and J 7 bases, leaving 18 bases between the germline ends. The CDR3 is 14 residues long. CDR3 amino acids: CASRSTGGGVEAFF. In DNA, the CDR3 is TGTGCCAGCAGATCGACGGGTGGGGGGGTTGAAGCTTTCTTT.

The gene calls are TRBV7-8 and TRBJ1-6; TRBD1 might be the D (6 bases). Deletions cut 1 base from V and 4 bases from J, with 11 bases between. This CDR3 has 16 residues. Looked up from germline, CDR1 is SGHVS and CDR2 is FQNEAQ. CDR3 coding DNA: TGTGCCAGCAGCTTAGAGGGGGGACTATATAATTCACCCCTCCACTTT. This sequence encodes CASSLEGGLYNSPLHF.

This chain connects TRBV6-1 to TRBJ1-4, with a weak D call TRBD1 (5 bases). V was cut by 4 bases and J by 7 bases, with 13 bases left in between. Germline V gene lookup returns CDR1 MNHNS and CDR2 SASEGT. The CDR3 sequence is 14 residues long. The chain's CDR3 is CASSVGGVGEKLFF. CDR3 DNA: TGTGCCAGCAGTGTAGGAGGGGTGGGTGAAAAACTGTTTTTT.

This chain connects TRBV18 to TRBJ2-6; 7 bases are shared with TRBD1. V gave up 3 bases and J gave up 0 bases; unmatched junction bases: 8. CDR1 and CDR2 (germline): KGHSH, LQKENI. The CDR3 length is 18 residues. The CDR3 nucleotides are TGTGCCAGCTCACCCGAGACAGGGTATATCTCTGGGGCCAACGTCCTGACTTTC. It yields the protein CASSPETGYISGANVLTF.

This rearrangement joins TRBV5-1 to TRBJ1-4, with D hard to call. This CDR3 comprises 12 residues. Germline V gives CDR1 SGHRS, CDR2 YFSETQ. V lost 7 bases and J lost 8, with 12 bases in between. Here the CDR3 reads CASSFVGEKLFF. In nucleotides, the CDR3 is TGCGCCAGCTCCTTTGTGGGGGAAAAACTGTTTTTT.